This T cell receptor beta chain was sequenced for a study of early T cells in non-severe SARS-CoV-2 infection. Each CDR3 protein gets one entry after TCRdb re-called the 5' RACE reads with MiXCR. The table has about 45,000 distinct CDR3 sequences, around 10% seen once. This CDR3 is built from 13 residues. CDR1 is SNHLY and CDR2 is FYNNEI in the germline V gene. V lost 7 bases to trimming and J lost 2 bases, with 10 bases between them. In this sample, this clonotype turned up once. A much larger clone sits a single nucleotide away, making a read error possible. The source of this sequence is an adult who was a healthcare worker with PCR-confirmed SARS-CoV-2 infection or an uninfected control (not recorded which). The rearrangement uses TRBV2 and TRBJ2-3; TRBD2 might be the D (5 bases). The sequencing sample was made of whole blood. The CDR3 DNA follows: TGTGCCAGCATAACAGACTACACAGATACGCAGTATTTT. Its translation: CASITDYTDTQYF.